One T cell receptor beta chain is described in this entry. Sequencing used immunoSEQ multiplex PCR; TCRdb keeps in-frame clones, though not all of them. The sample has about 35,000 clones, 70% to 90% seen once. The data belong to a study of sequential checkpoint blockade in melanoma. Sample treatment: randomized to nivolumab then ipilimumab (arm A) or the reverse (arm B). Looked up from germline, CDR1 is MGHRA and CDR2 is YSYEKL. This CDR3 contains 14 residues. V lost 3 bases to trimming and J lost 2 bases, with 10 bases between them. The rearrangement links TRBV4-1 to TRBJ1-1, with no clear D. This sequence originates from a human donor with melanoma. This specimen consisted of CD8+ T cells sorted from blood (inferred from file names), obtained from a patient given nivolumab and ipilimumab in sequence. This CDR3 reads CASSQLATNTEAFF. The CDR3 nucleotides read TGCGCCAGCAGCCAGCTAGCAACTAACACTGAAGCTTTCTTT.